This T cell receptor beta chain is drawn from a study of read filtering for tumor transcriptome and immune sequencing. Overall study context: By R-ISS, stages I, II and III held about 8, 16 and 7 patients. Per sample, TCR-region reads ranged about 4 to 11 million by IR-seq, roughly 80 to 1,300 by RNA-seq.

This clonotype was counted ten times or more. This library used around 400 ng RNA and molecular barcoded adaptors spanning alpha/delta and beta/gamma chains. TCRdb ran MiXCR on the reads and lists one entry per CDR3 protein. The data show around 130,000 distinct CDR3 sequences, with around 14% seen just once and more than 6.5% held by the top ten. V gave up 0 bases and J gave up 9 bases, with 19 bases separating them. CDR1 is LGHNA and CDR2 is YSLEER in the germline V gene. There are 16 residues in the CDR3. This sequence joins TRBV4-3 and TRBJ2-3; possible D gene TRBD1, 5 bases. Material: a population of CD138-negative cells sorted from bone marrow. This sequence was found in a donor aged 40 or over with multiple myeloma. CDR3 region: CASSQDGEKGFDTQYF. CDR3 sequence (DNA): TGCGCCAGCAGCCAAGATGGGGAAAAGGGGTTTGACACGCAGTATTTT.